These 8 T cell receptor beta chains came from one sample sequenced in a study of blood T cell repertoires in COVID-19. The repertoire was sequenced with immunoSEQ multiplex PCR; TCRdb's copy has only in-frame clones and lacks some. The sample yields approximately 200,000 clones, roughly four fifths seen once. Sequencing was done on a sample of peripheral blood. Every receptor here comes from a human donor with acute or convalescent COVID-19. The donor label of this sample is uncertain.

This clone has a single count. The chain couples TRBV11-2 to TRBJ1-5; weak D call: TRBD1 (5 bases). This CDR3 region has 14 residues. Germline values: CDR1 SGHAT, CDR2 FQNNGV. Between the trimmed V and J ends, which lost 5 bases and 5 bases, there was a span of 13 bases. This CDR3 reads CASSPLQDDQPQHF. The CDR3 DNA follows: TGTGCCAGCAGCCCTCTACAGGACGATCAGCCCCAGCATTTT.

The chain couples TRBV24-1 to TRBJ2-1; unclear D gene. V dropped 4 bases and J dropped 7 bases, with 7 bases sitting between them. The CDR3 has 12 residues. The germline V gene encodes CDR1 KGHDR and CDR2 SFDVKD. CDR3: CATSEFGNEQFF. In nucleotides, the CDR3 is TGTGCCACCAGTGAATTCGGTAATGAGCAGTTCTTC.

J is TRBJ2-7 and V is TRBV7-8, with 8 bases identical to TRBD2. The CDR3 sequence is 14 residues long. Trimming removed 2 bases from V and 3 bases from J; junction bases left unmatched: 3. CDR1 is SGHVS, CDR2 FQNEAQ, per germline. CDR3 bases: TGTGCCAGCAGCTTAACTAGCGGACTCTACGAGCAGTACTTC. Protein: CASSLTSGLYEQYF.

This chain links TRBV3-1 (or the pseudogene TRBV3-2) with TRBJ2-2; D call uncertain. V lost 4 bases, J lost 4 bases, and 7 bases lay in between. Germline CDR1 LGHDT, CDR2 YNNKEL (reference sequence). The CDR3 has 13 amino acids. The CDR3 coding sequence is TGTGCCAGCAGCCGGAGTACCACCGGGGAGCTGTTTTTT. This codes for CASSRSTTGELFF.

Here the CDR3 DNA reads TGTGCCAGCAGCTCCGACAGGGGGGACACTGAAGCTTTCTTT. Protein product: CASSSDRGDTEAFF. The chain is built from TRBV7-9 and TRBJ1-1; TRBD1 agrees at 9 bases. Germline-derived CDR1 and CDR2 are SEHNR and FQNEAQ (reference sequence). Trimming at V came to 4 bases and at J to 3 bases, leaving 3 bases not matched to a gene. CDR3 length equals 14 residues.

The chain couples TRBV18 to TRBJ2-1; D ambiguous. The CDR3 is 11 residues long. Germline values: CDR1 KGHSH, CDR2 LQKENI. V lost 3 bases and J 13 bases, leaving 10 bases between the germline ends. CDR3 in amino acids: CASSPGQDQFF. The CDR3 DNA reads TGTGCCAGCTCACCCGGCCAGGATCAGTTCTTC. The full variable domain, with the rest looked up from reference TRBV18 and TRBJ2-1, is NAGVMQNPRHLVRRRGQEARLRCSPMKGHSHVYWYRQLPEEGLKFMVYLQKENIIDESGMPKERFSAEFPKEGPSILRIQQVVRGDSAAYFCASSPGQDQFFGPGTRLTVL.

The rearrangement links TRBV25-1 to TRBJ2-7; 7 bases fit TRBD1. Losses at the gene ends were 4 bases for V and 0 bases for J; bases not matched to a gene: 9. The CDR3 consists of 16 residues. Germline V lookup: CDR1 MGHDK, CDR2 SYGVNS. The CDR3 nucleotides read TGTGCCAGCAGTGGCGGGCACAGGGGCTACTCCTACGAGCAGTACTTC. Amino acids: CASSGGHRGYSYEQYF.

In the case of this clone: Other DNA variants within this sample encode the same CDR3. The rearrangement uses TRBV19 and TRBJ1-2; no reliable D call. The V gene lost 0 bases and the J gene lost 0 bases, with 8 bases spanning the gap. The CDR3 has 15 amino acids. From germline, CDR1 is LNHDA and CDR2 SQIVND (reference sequence). CDR3 in DNA: TGTGCCAGTAGTATAGAAGGGAGACCTAACTATGGCTACACCTTC. Protein sequence: CASSIEGRPNYGYTF.